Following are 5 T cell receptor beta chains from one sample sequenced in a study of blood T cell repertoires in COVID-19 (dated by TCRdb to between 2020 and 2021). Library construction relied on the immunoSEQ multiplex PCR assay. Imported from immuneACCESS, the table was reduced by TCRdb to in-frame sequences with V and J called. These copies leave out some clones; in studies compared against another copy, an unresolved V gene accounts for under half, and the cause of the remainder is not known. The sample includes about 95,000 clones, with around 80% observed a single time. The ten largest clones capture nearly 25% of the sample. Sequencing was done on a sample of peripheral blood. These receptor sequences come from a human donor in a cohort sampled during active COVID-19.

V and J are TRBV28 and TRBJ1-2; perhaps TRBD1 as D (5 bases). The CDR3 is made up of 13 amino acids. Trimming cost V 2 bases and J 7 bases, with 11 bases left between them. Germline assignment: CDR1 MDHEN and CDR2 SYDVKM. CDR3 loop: CASSLAGQRGYTF. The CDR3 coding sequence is TGTGCCAGCAGTTTAGCAGGGCAGCGTGGCTACACCTTC.

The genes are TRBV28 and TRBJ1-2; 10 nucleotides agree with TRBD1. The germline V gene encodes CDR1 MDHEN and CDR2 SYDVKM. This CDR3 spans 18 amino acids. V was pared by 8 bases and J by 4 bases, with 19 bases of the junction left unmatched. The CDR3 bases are TGTGCCAGCTACCATAGGGGTCCCGGGACAGGGGACCGCTATGGCTACACCTTC. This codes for CASYHRGPGTGDRYGYTF.

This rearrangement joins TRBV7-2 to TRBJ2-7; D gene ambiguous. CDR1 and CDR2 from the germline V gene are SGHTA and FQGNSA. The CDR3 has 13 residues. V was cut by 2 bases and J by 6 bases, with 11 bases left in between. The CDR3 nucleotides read TGTGCCAGCAGCTTACAACTAATTGGCGAGCAGTACTTC. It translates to CASSLQLIGEQYF.

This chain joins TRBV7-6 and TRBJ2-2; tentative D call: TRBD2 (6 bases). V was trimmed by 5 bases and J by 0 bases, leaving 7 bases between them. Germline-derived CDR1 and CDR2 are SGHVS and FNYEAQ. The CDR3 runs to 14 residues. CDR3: CASSAGSNTGELFF. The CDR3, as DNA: TGTGCCAGCAGCGCGGGATCGAACACCGGGGAGCTGTTTTTT. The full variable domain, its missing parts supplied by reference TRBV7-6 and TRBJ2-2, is GAGVSQSPRYKVTKRGQDVALRCDPISGHVSLYWYRQALGQGPEFLTYFNYEAQQDKSGLPNDRFSAERPEGSISTLTIQRTEQRDSAMYRCASSAGSNTGELFFGEGSRLTVL.

The CDR3 reads CASSTGHGAEAFF. DNA for the CDR3: TGTGCCAGCAGTACAGGGCATGGCGCTGAAGCTTTCTTT. The chain links TRBV11-3 to TRBJ1-1; D possibly corresponds to TRBD1 (6 bases). V was clipped by 6 bases and J by 6 bases, with 14 bases between them. CDR1 SGHNT and CDR2 YENEEA come from the germline V gene. CDR3 size: 13 residues.